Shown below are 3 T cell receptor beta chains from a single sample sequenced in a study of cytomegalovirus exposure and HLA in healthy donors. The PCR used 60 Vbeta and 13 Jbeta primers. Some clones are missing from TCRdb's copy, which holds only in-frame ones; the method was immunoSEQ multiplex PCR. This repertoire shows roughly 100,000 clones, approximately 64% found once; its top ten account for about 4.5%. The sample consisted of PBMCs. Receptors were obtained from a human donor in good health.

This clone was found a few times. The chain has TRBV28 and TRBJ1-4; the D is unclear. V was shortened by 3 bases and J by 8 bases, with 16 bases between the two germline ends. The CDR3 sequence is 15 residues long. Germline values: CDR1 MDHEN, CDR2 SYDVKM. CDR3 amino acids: CASSFPSGLGEKLFF. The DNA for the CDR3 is TGTGCCAGCAGTTTCCCGTCTGGGCTCGGCGAAAAACTGTTTTTT.

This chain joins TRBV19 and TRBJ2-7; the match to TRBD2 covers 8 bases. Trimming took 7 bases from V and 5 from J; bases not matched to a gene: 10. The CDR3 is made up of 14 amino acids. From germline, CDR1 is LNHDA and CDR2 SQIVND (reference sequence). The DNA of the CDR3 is TGTGCCAGTAATCGGGGCGGGAGGTACAACGAGCAGTACTTC. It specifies CASNRGGRYNEQYF.

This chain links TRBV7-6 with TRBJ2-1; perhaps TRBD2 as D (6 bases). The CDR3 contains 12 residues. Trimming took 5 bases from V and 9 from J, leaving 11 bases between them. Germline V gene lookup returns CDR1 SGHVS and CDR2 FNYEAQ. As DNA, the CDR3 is TGTGCCAGCAGCCTCGGGGGTGGTGAGCAGTTCTTC. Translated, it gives CASSLGGGEQFF.